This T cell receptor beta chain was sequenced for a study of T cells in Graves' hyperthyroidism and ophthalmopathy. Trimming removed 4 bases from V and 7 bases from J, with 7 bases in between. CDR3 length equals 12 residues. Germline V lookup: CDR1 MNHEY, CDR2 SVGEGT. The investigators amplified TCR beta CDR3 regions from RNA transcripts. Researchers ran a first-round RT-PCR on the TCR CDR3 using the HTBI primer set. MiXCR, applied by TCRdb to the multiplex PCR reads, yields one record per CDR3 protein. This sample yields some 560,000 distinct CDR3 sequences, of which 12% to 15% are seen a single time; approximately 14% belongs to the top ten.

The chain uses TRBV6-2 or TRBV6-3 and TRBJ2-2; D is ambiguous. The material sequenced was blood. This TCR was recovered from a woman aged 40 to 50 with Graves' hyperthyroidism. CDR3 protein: CASSSVIGELFF. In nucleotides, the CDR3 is TGTGCCAGCAGTTCCGTAATCGGGGAGCTGTTTTTT.